Here is one T cell receptor (beta chain) with its context. Antigen unknown. These data are taken from a study of cytotoxic CD8 clonotypes in ibrutinib-treated CLL. As for the study in general: Enrolment comprised under twelve relapsed/refractory and around 15 treatment-naive patients; 17 to 18 were IGHV unmutated.

TCRdb's table, derived via immunoSEQ multiplex PCR, lists solely in-frame clones and lacks some. This table has roughly 250,000 clones, under 75% appearing once. Findings of the study overall: Public clonotypes, rarely seen, contracted or held steady on treatment. Sustained-remission and progressing patients had different sampling times.

The clonotype comes from a human donor with chronic lymphocytic leukemia. This specimen was PBMCs, taken after 24 months of ibrutinib treatment.

This CDR3 reads CASSTRPYQTDEQFF. In DNA, the CDR3 is TGTGCCAGCAGCACCAGGCCTTATCAAACTGATGAGCAGTTCTTC. This chain links TRBV27 with TRBJ2-1; no clear D. V was pared by 6 bases and J by 8 bases, with 20 bases between. CDR3 length: 15 amino acids. Germline CDR1 reads MNHEY; CDR2 reads SMNVEV (reference sequence).